Each of the 32 T cell receptor beta chains below was sequenced from the same sample in a study of blood T cell repertoires in COVID-19. This table comes from immunoSEQ multiplex PCR, and its TCRdb copy is limited to in-frame clones, with some not included. The data contain more than 300,000 clones, over 75% of them singletons. Sequenced: PBMCs or T cells enriched from blood (not recorded which). These receptors were collected from a woman aged 18-29 years who had recovered from COVID-19.

The V and J genes are TRBV9 and TRBJ2-5; possibly TRBD2 for D (5 bases). The V end lost 0 bases, the J end lost 4 bases, and 7 bases lay between the germline ends. Germline CDR1 SGDLS, CDR2 YYNGEE. The CDR3 length is 13 residues. This CDR3 reads CASSVAGSETQYF. Written as DNA, the CDR3 is TGTGCCAGCAGCGTAGCGGGGTCAGAGACCCAGTACTTC.

The chain has TRBV18 and TRBJ2-7; D may be TRBD2 (6 bases). Germline lookup yields CDR1 KGHSH and CDR2 LQKENI. This CDR3 is built from 16 residues. Between the trimmed V and J ends, which lost 3 bases and 4 bases, there was a span of 19 bases. DNA for the CDR3: TGTGCCAGCTCACCTCCGGGACTCCAAACACCTTACGAGCAGTACTTC. Protein sequence: CASSPPGLQTPYEQYF.

The V call is TRBV25-1, the J call TRBJ1-5; TRBD1 matches 8 bases. Per the germline V gene, CDR1 is MGHDK and CDR2 is SYGVNS. Unmatched junction bases numbered 4, after V lost 4 bases and J lost 5 bases. The CDR3 is 14 amino acids. The CDR3 nucleotides read TGTGCCAGCAGTGGGGACAGGAAGGATCAGCCCCAGCATTTT. This codes for CASSGDRKDQPQHF.

This chain connects TRBV5-1 to TRBJ1-2; D perhaps matches TRBD1 (5 bases). CDR1 is SGHRS, CDR2 YFSETQ, per germline. Deletions cut 5 bases from V and 8 bases from J, with 13 bases between. The CDR3 has 12 amino acids. This CDR3 reads CASSGGGGGYTF. CDR3 nucleotide sequence: TGCGCCAGCAGTGGGGGAGGTGGCGGCTACACCTTC.

The V and J genes are TRBV4-1 and TRBJ1-4; D is unresolved. CDR1 MGHRA and CDR2 YSYEKL come from the germline V gene. This CDR3 is 15 amino acids long. With 3 bases removed from V and 0 bases from J, the gap between germline ends came to 8 bases. CDR3 coding DNA: TGCGCCAGCAGCCACCGGGGAGCAACTAATGAAAAACTGTTTTTT. Protein product: CASSHRGATNEKLFF.

The chain recombines TRBV15 with TRBJ1-2, with a possible D match to TRBD1 (6 bases). CDR1 is LNHNV and CDR2 is YYDKDF in the germline V gene (reference sequence). The CDR3 totals 12 residues. The V gene lost 5 bases and the J gene lost 2 bases, with 6 bases spanning the gap. CDR3 DNA: TGTGCCACCAGCCAGGGGAACTATGGCTACACCTTC. Its translation is CATSQGNYGYTF.

CDR3 coding DNA: TGTGCCAGTAGTATTTCTCTTACAGGGGGCAATGAAAAACTGTTTTTT. Amino acids: CASSISLTGGNEKLFF. The chain is built from TRBV19 and TRBJ1-4, with 9 positions matching TRBD1. Looked up from germline, CDR1 is LNHDA and CDR2 is SQIVND (reference sequence). V trimming: 3 bases; J trimming: 5 bases; junction bases outside the gene matches: 7. CDR3 length: 16 amino acids.

The gene calls are TRBV29-1 and TRBJ2-7; perhaps TRBD2 as D (6 bases). V was clipped by 6 bases and J by 7 bases, with 19 bases between them. CDR1 and CDR2 (germline): SQVTM, ANQGSEA. The CDR3 runs 13 residues. CDR3 DNA: TGCAGCGTCGTTCCAGGAGGGGCGGGTGAGCAGTACTTC. It translates to CSVVPGGAGEQYF.

Only a few counts were recorded for this clone. The chain combines TRBV18 with TRBJ1-5, with TRBD1 matching 10 bases. The ends lost 2 bases at V and 7 bases at J; junction bases unmatched: 11. CDR3 length equals 17 residues. Germline loops: CDR1 KGHSH, CDR2 LQKENI. The CDR3 reads CASSPFADRGQGQPQHF. The CDR3 DNA is TGTGCCAGCTCACCATTCGCAGACAGGGGGCAGGGCCAGCCCCAGCATTTT.

The chain carries TRBV5-6 and TRBJ1-1, with D possibly TRBD1 on 5 matching bases. There are 17 residues in the CDR3. The V end lost 3 bases, the J end lost 1 base, and 19 bases lay between the germline ends. Germline V lookup: CDR1 SGHDT, CDR2 YYEEEE. The CDR3 reads CASSYRRTGGRNTEAFF. The CDR3 DNA sequence: TGTGCCAGCAGCTATCGTAGGACGGGGGGAAGGAACACTGAAGCTTTCTTT.

The V gene is TRBV5-1, the J gene TRBJ1-2; D is perhaps TRBD1 (5 bases). The CDR3 is made up of 14 amino acids. V lost 4 bases and J 4 bases, leaving 14 bases between the germline ends. The germline V gene has CDR1 SGHRS and CDR2 YFSETQ. The DNA of the CDR3 is TGCGCCAGCAGCCAAACCGGGACTGTCTATGGCTACACCTTC. This translates into CASSQTGTVYGYTF.

The rearrangement joins TRBV19 to TRBJ1-2; D is uncertain. The germline CDR1 and CDR2 sequences are LNHDA and SQIVND (reference sequence). The V end was cut by 2 bases, the J end by 6 bases, with 13 bases between. The CDR3 is 14 amino acids. This CDR3 is CASSITGIKDGYTF. As DNA, the CDR3 is TGTGCCAGTAGTATAACGGGGATTAAGGATGGCTACACCTTC.

J is TRBJ1-1 and V is TRBV5-4; D perhaps matches TRBD1 (5 bases). This CDR3 has 13 residues. V shed 2 bases and J shed 1 base, with 6 bases lying between them. Germline V gene lookup returns CDR1 SGHNT and CDR2 YYREEE (reference sequence). The CDR3, as DNA: TGTGCCAGCAGCTTTGGACAGAACACTGAAGCTTTCTTT. Encoded protein: CASSFGQNTEAFF.

This rearrangement joins TRBV14 to TRBJ2-7; 9 bases match TRBD1. Unmatched junction bases numbered 4, after V lost 0 bases and J lost 4 bases. The CDR3 covers 15 residues. Germline V gene sequence: CDR1 SGHDN, CDR2 FVKESK. Here the CDR3 reads CASSQEDRGYYEQYF. In nucleotides, the CDR3 is TGTGCCAGCAGCCAAGAGGACAGGGGATATTACGAGCAGTACTTC. Full variable domain (outside the CDR3, taken from reference TRBV14 and TRBJ2-7): EAGVTQFPSHSVIEKGQTVTLRCDPISGHDNLYWYRRVMGKEIKFLLHFVKESKQDESGMPNNRFLAERTGGTYSTLKVQPAELEDSGVYFCASSQEDRGYYEQYFGPGTRLTVT.

The CDR3 loop reads CASSLYLSGSFIGELFF. The CDR3, as DNA: TGTGCCAGCAGCTTATATCTCAGCGGGAGTTTTATCGGGGAGCTGTTTTTT. The rearrangement uses TRBV11-2 and TRBJ2-2, with 8 bases fitting TRBD2. J lost 7 bases, V lost 2 bases, and 12 bases had no gene match. The V gene's germline CDR1 is SGHAT and CDR2 FQNNGV. This CDR3 is built from 17 residues.

This chain connects TRBV7-9 to TRBJ2-7, with 7 bases fitting TRBD1. Looked up from germline, CDR1 is SEHNR and CDR2 is FQNEAQ (reference sequence). V was clipped by 5 bases and J by 6 bases; unmatched bases: 16. The CDR3 consists of 16 residues. CDR3 in DNA: TGTGCCAGCAGCCCATCATTAGGGGGCTTGGAAGGCGAGCAGTACTTC. This codes for CASSPSLGGLEGEQYF.

In this sample, this clone turned up a few times. The chain employs TRBV10-3 and TRBJ1-1; TRBD1 might be the D (6 bases). The CDR3 has 13 residues. Germline assignment: CDR1 ENHRY and CDR2 SYGVKD. The V end was cut by 10 bases, the J end by 3 bases, with 15 bases between. This CDR3 is CATLSGGDTEAFF. For the CDR3, the DNA is TGTGCCACCCTGTCGGGGGGCGACACTGAAGCTTTCTTT.

In this sample, this clone turned up once. The rearrangement links TRBV7-2 to TRBJ1-2; 9 nucleotides line up with TRBD1. Germline lookup yields CDR1 SGHTA and CDR2 FQGNSA. V dropped 2 bases and J dropped 8; count of bases not matched to a gene: 6. The CDR3 length is 14 residues. CDR3 coding DNA: TGTGCCAGCAGCTTATTGGGGACAGGGTACGGCTACACCTTC. This encodes CASSLLGTGYGYTF.

The chain employs TRBV9 and TRBJ2-1, with D tentatively TRBD1 (5 bases). This CDR3 is 14 amino acids long. V was shortened by 4 bases and J by 8 bases, with 16 bases between the two germline ends. CDR1 and CDR2 (germline): SGDLS, YYNGEE. The CDR3 sequence is CASSLARASDEQFF. The CDR3 DNA follows: TGTGCCAGCAGCCTGGCCAGGGCGTCAGATGAGCAGTTCTTC.

V gene TRBV7-2 combines with J gene TRBJ1-1; maybe TRBD1 (5 bases). CDR3 length equals 15 residues. V was cut by 1 base and J by 5 bases, with 14 bases left in between. Per germline, CDR1 SGHTA and CDR2 FQGNSA. CDR3 sequence (DNA): TGTGCCAGCAGCTTAGTGTGGGGACTTGGAACTGAAGCTTTCTTT. Protein product: CASSLVWGLGTEAFF. Drawing the rest from reference TRBV7-2 and TRBJ1-1, the complete variable domain is GAGVSQSPSNKVTEKGKDVELRCDPISGHTALYWYRQSLGQGLEFLIYFQGNSAPDKSGLPSDRFSAERTGGSVSTLTIQRTQQEDSAVYLCASSLVWGLGTEAFFGQGTRLTVV.

This clone showed up just once. The V call is TRBV7-9, the J call TRBJ1-4, with D hard to call. V was pared by 4 bases and J by 5 bases, with 14 bases between. This CDR3 is built from 15 residues. Germline assignment: CDR1 SEHNR and CDR2 FQNEAQ (reference sequence). CDR3: CASSYPGGRNEKLFF. The DNA for the CDR3 is TGTGCCAGCAGCTACCCGGGAGGAAGGAATGAAAAACTGTTTTTT.

The CDR3 protein is CASSNEGRRDPREQPQHF. For the CDR3, the DNA is TGTGCCAGTAGTAACGAGGGTCGGCGGGACCCCAGGGAGCAGCCCCAGCATTTT. The gene calls are TRBV19 and TRBJ1-5; maybe TRBD1 (5 bases). Germline values: CDR1 LNHDA, CDR2 SQIVND (reference sequence). V lost 4 bases, J lost 7 bases, and 26 bases lay in between. The CDR3 length is 18 residues. The full variable domain, its missing parts supplied by reference TRBV19 and TRBJ1-5, is DGGITQSPKYLFRKEGQNVTLSCEQNLNHDAMYWYRQDPGQGLRLIYYSQIVNDFQKGDIAEGYSVSREKKESFPLTVTSAQKNPTAFYLCASSNEGRRDPREQPQHFGDGTRLSIL.

The chain recombines TRBV5-1 with TRBJ2-3, with 9 nucleotides matching TRBD2. CDR3 length equals 16 residues. The J segment lost 4 bases and the V segment lost 4 bases, leaving 10 bases of the junction unmatched. Germline V CDR1 and CDR2: SGHRS, YFSETQ. This CDR3 is CASSDISGRGADTQYF. CDR3 DNA sequence: TGCGCCAGCAGCGATATTAGCGGGAGAGGGGCAGATACGCAGTATTTT.

V usage is TRBV7-8 and J usage is TRBJ2-7, with a possible D match to TRBD1 (6 bases). The length of the CDR3 is 14 residues. Germline values: CDR1 SGHVS, CDR2 FQNEAQ. Trimming removed 3 bases at V and 3 bases at J, with 12 bases between. The CDR3 region is CASSLGAGVYEQYF. The CDR3 DNA follows: TGTGCCAGCAGCTTGGGGGCCGGGGTCTACGAGCAGTACTTC.

The chain couples TRBV23-1 to TRBJ2-1; 16 nucleotides match TRBD2. TRBV23-1 is designated an ORF whose function remains uncertain. The J segment lost 10 bases and the V segment lost 8 bases, leaving 8 bases of the junction unmatched. This CDR3 is built from 15 residues. The CDR3 loop is CASGYGTSGRAEQFF. CDR3 sequence (DNA): TGCGCCAGCGGGTACGGGACTAGCGGGAGGGCCGAGCAGTTCTTC.

V gene TRBV6-5 combines with J gene TRBJ1-6; D call uncertain. Trimming removed 7 bases from V and 9 bases from J, with 10 bases in between. Germline values: CDR1 MNHEY, CDR2 SVGAGI. This CDR3 has 12 amino acids. Here the CDR3 reads CASTAIPSPLHF. The CDR3 nucleotides are TGTGCCAGCACCGCGATACCTTCACCCCTCCACTTT.

The chain links TRBV4-1 to TRBJ2-1, with a weak D call TRBD2 (6 bases). This CDR3 region has 14 residues. Deletions cut 0 bases from V and 9 bases from J, with 12 bases between. Germline loops: CDR1 MGHRA, CDR2 YSYEKL. The CDR3 sequence: CASSQDAGPSEQFF. In nucleotides, the CDR3 is TGCGCCAGCAGCCAAGATGCGGGACCATCTGAGCAGTTCTTC.

The CDR3 nucleotides are TGCAGCGTTGAAGATCGGGGGAACTATGGCTACACCTTC. Translating gives CSVEDRGNYGYTF. The rearrangement joins TRBV29-1 to TRBJ1-2; possible D gene TRBD1, 5 bases. The CDR3 contains 13 residues. Between the trimmed V and J ends, which lost 0 bases and 2 bases, there was a span of 7 bases. The V gene's germline CDR1 is SQVTM and CDR2 ANQGSEA.

The J gene is TRBJ2-2, the V gene TRBV6-4, with TRBD2 matching 12 bases. Germline V gene data show CDR1 as MRHNA and CDR2 as SNTAGT. V shed 5 bases, J shed 3 bases, and the junction held 1 base outside the gene matches. CDR3 length: 15 residues. This CDR3 is CASSRLAGDTGELFF. CDR3 coding DNA: TGTGCCAGCAGTAGACTAGCGGGGGACACCGGGGAGCTGTTTTTT.

This sequence joins TRBV11-2 and TRBJ2-5; 9 bases fit TRBD1. The CDR3 is 15 residues long. Looked up from germline, CDR1 is SGHAT and CDR2 is FQNNGV. J gave up 2 bases and V 8 bases, and 9 bases lay outside the gene matches. CDR3 in DNA: TGTGCCAGCCGACACGGGACAGGGCCGCAAGAGACCCAGTACTTC. Its translation: CASRHGTGPQETQYF.

As DNA, the CDR3 is TGTGCCAGCAGTGAATCAAGGGTGCGAGGGTTTCGGGATGAGCAGTTCTTC. Its translation: CASSESRVRGFRDEQFF. The chain is built from TRBV6-1 and TRBJ2-1; maybe TRBD2 (5 bases). Germline V lookup: CDR1 MNHNS, CDR2 SASEGT. The CDR3 contains 17 residues. V lost 2 bases to trimming and J lost 8 bases, with 22 bases between them.

V is TRBV6-5 and J is TRBJ2-3, with TRBD2 matching over 7 bases. Germline values: CDR1 MNHEY, CDR2 SVGAGI. J lost 6 bases, V lost 6 bases, and 6 bases had no gene match. The CDR3 runs 13 residues. The CDR3 DNA reads as TGTGCCAGCAGCAGGACTAGGGCGGATACGCAGTATTTT. Amino acid sequence: CASSRTRADTQYF.